The 15 T cell receptor beta chains reported below all come from one sample, sequenced in a study of blood T cell repertoires in COVID-19. Clones were sequenced by immunoSEQ multiplex PCR, and TCRdb holds only the in-frame ones, with some missing. The top ten hold about 2.9% of the sample, which has about 200,000 clones, around nine tenths seen once. Sequencing was carried out using peripheral blood. The receptors shown here come from a man between 60 and 70 years old with acute or convalescent COVID-19.

The CDR3 reads CASSLERPSHSPLHF. As DNA, the CDR3 is TGTGCCAGCAGCTTAGAGAGGCCTTCACATTCACCCCTCCACTTT. This chain joins TRBV11-3 and TRBJ1-6; D remains unclear. Germline V gene sequence: CDR1 SGHNT, CDR2 YENEEA. The CDR3 length is 15 residues. V was clipped by 0 bases and J by 8 bases, with 11 bases between them.

This chain connects TRBV4-2 to TRBJ2-3, with 13 bases aligning to TRBD2. Germline V gene lookup returns CDR1 LGHNA and CDR2 YNFKEQ. There are 16 residues in the CDR3. J gave up 6 bases and V 4 bases, and 7 bases lay outside the gene matches. CDR3 DNA: TGTGCCAGCAGCCGAGCTGGACTAGCGGGGGAGGATACGCAGTATTTT. The encoded protein is CASSRAGLAGEDTQYF.

The rearrangement joins TRBV27 to TRBJ1-2; 11 bases are a match to TRBD1. The CDR3 is 13 residues long. V shed 6 bases and J 5 bases; nucleotides not matched to a gene: 2. Per the germline V gene, CDR1 is MNHEY and CDR2 is SMNVEV (reference sequence). CDR3 nucleotides: TGTGCCAGCAGCCGGGACAGGGGGTATGGCTACACCTTC. Amino acid sequence: CASSRDRGYGYTF.

In DNA form, the CDR3 reads TGTGCCAGCAGCTTAGATCAAGGGGGCTATGGCTACACCTTC. It codes for CASSLDQGGYGYTF. The chain joins TRBV11-3 to TRBJ1-2, with D possibly being TRBD1 (6 bases). Germline CDR1 is SGHNT and CDR2 is YENEEA. Trimming took 0 bases from V and 4 from J, leaving 9 bases between them. The CDR3 covers 14 residues.

This chain uses TRBV4-1 with TRBJ1-1; weak D call: TRBD1 (6 bases). This CDR3 comprises 15 residues. V shed 3 bases and J shed 1 base, with 12 bases lying between them. Per the germline V gene, CDR1 is MGHRA and CDR2 is YSYEKL. The DNA of the CDR3 is TGCGCCAGCAGCCATCTAGGACAGAGGAACACTGAAGCTTTCTTT. Protein: CASSHLGQRNTEAFF.

The chain carries TRBV6-2 or TRBV6-3 and TRBJ2-7; perhaps TRBD2 as D (7 bases). The germline CDR1 and CDR2 sequences are MNHEY and SVGEGT. Trimming pared 4 bases from V and 5 bases from J, leaving 15 bases between. The CDR3 is made up of 14 amino acids. CDR3 amino acids: CASSLAGAWNEQYF. CDR3 nucleotide sequence: TGTGCCAGCAGTTTGGCGGGGGCTTGGAACGAGCAGTACTTC.

The chain joins TRBV6-2 or TRBV6-3 to TRBJ2-1; a weak D match, TRBD1 (7 bases). Germline V gene lookup returns CDR1 MNHEY and CDR2 SVGEGT. Trimming stripped 6 bases from V and 1 base from J, with 13 bases between. The CDR3 spans 15 residues. The CDR3 spells CASSSPGGSYNEQFF. The CDR3 coding sequence is TGTGCCAGCAGCTCTCCAGGGGGGTCCTACAATGAGCAGTTCTTC.

The rearrangement uses TRBV19 and TRBJ2-7; 10 positions match TRBD1. The length of the CDR3 is 14 residues. Germline CDR1 and CDR2: LNHDA and SQIVND (reference sequence). The J segment lost 2 bases and the V segment lost 7 bases, leaving 5 bases of the junction unmatched. The CDR3 loop is CASTGQGPAYEQYF. CDR3 in DNA: TGTGCCAGTACGGGACAGGGGCCAGCCTACGAGCAGTACTTC.

The CDR3 sequence is CASSLVQGDTGELFF. CDR3 DNA: TGTGCCAGCAGCTTAGTCCAGGGGGACACCGGGGAGCTGTTTTTT. The chain couples TRBV5-8 to TRBJ2-2; 7 bases agree with TRBD1. The junction had 4 bases not matched to a gene; V was cut back by 2 bases and J by 3 bases. The CDR3 runs to 15 residues. In germline, CDR1 is SGHTS, CDR2 YDEGEE.

The chain recombines TRBV5-1 with TRBJ1-1; 7 bases match TRBD1. V lost 4 bases to trimming and J lost 5 bases; unmatched junction nucleotides: 2. The CDR3 loop spans 12 amino acids. Germline V gene lookup returns CDR1 SGHRS and CDR2 YFSETQ. The DNA of the CDR3 is TGCGCCAGCAGCCAGACAGGGACTGAAGCTTTCTTT. Amino acid sequence: CASSQTGTEAFF.

The J gene is TRBJ2-5, the V gene TRBV7-9, with TRBD1 identical over 8 bases. The J segment lost 14 bases and the V segment lost 3 bases, leaving 8 bases of the junction unmatched. Germline V gene data show CDR1 as SEHNR and CDR2 as FQNEAQ (reference sequence). The length of the CDR3 is 12 residues. CDR3 DNA: TGTGCCAGCAGCTTCTCGGACAGGGTTTTATACTTC. Protein product: CASSFSDRVLYF.

Turning to this clone: Other DNA sequences in this sample translate to the same CDR3. The genes are TRBV18 and TRBJ1-1; D might be TRBD1 (5 bases). This CDR3 spans 15 amino acids. V lost 6 bases and J lost 0, with 14 bases in between. The germline gives CDR1 KGHSH, CDR2 LQKENI. The CDR3 nucleotides are TGTGCCAGCTCGCCAGCCGGGGGGGTGAACACTGAAGCTTTCTTT. Its protein is CASSPAGGVNTEAFF.

V is TRBV6-5 and J is TRBJ2-1, with TRBD2 matching over 12 bases. This CDR3 contains 15 residues. Germline CDR1 reads MNHEY; CDR2 reads SVGAGI. The ends lost 6 bases at V and 7 bases at J; junction bases unmatched: 7. The CDR3 DNA reads TGTGCCAGCAGGAAAGGACTAGCGGGATTAAATGAGCAGTTCTTC. Its protein is CASRKGLAGLNEQFF.

The gene calls are TRBV18 and TRBJ2-1; D is undetermined. The CDR3 has 12 residues. CDR1 and CDR2 from the germline V gene are KGHSH and LQKENI. The V end lost 2 bases, the J end lost 8 bases, and 7 bases lay between the germline ends. The CDR3 nucleotides read TGTGCCAGCTCACCAGGCTTGGATGAGCAGTTCTTC. Protein: CASSPGLDEQFF.

This rearrangement joins TRBV6-6 to TRBJ1-6; D is uncertain. Trimming left V 0 bases short and J 14 bases short, with 11 bases between. Germline V CDR1 and CDR2: MNHNY, SVGAGI (reference sequence). The CDR3 sequence is 13 residues long. The CDR3 spells CASSYSALATLHF. CDR3 bases: TGTGCCAGCAGTTACTCTGCTTTGGCCACCCTCCACTTT.